This entry is about one T cell receptor beta chain. This sample is part of a study of T cell changes during pregnancy in multiple sclerosis. This CDR3 spans 14 amino acids. Measured with immunoSEQ multiplex PCR; TCRdb has only the in-frame clones, and not every one. The data contain tens of thousands of clones, roughly 90% of them singletons. The receptor was isolated from a female donor with multiple sclerosis, enrolled in a pregnancy study. The rearrangement uses TRBV21-1 and TRBJ2-1; the table's D gene call, TRBD1, was not cross checked with the DNA. TRBV21-1 is given as a pseudogene. Sequences were derived from peripheral blood, sampled in the second trimester of pregnancy. The CDR3 reads CASSKPRHPWEQFF. In nucleotides, the CDR3 is TGTGCCAGCAGCAAGCCGAGACACCCCTGGGAGCAGTTCTTC.